These T cell receptor beta chains were read from a single sample in a study of shared T cell receptors in the human thymus. Measured with immunoSEQ multiplex PCR; TCRdb has only the in-frame clones, and not every one. In the table there are 700,000 to 750,000 clones, 70% to 90% of which are singletons. In addition, the sample was reused for a study of human thymus T cells.

Material: thymocytes. These TCRs come from a girl in the first two years of life with a congenital heart defect. Both conserved end residues are part of each CDR3. A D gene is named only where the DNA matches it firmly. Clone size is not always given. Where it is, it says once, few, many or a class for expanded clones.

20,TRBV27,TRBJ1-3,TRBD1,.,CASSLSFPWPGGAEGNTIYF,TGTGCCAGCAGTTTATCTTTCCCCTGGCCAGGGGGCGCGGAGGGAAACACCATATATTTT
15,TRBV4-1,TRBJ2-1,TRBD2,.,CASSQGTSGGNEQFF,TGCGCCAGCAGCCAAGGTACTAGCGGGGGCAATGAGCAGTTCTTC
17,TRBV14,TRBJ1-6,.,.,CASSQGGPGRFSSPLHF,TGTGCCAGCAGCCAAGGGGGGCCAGGTCGGTTTAGTTCACCCCTCCACTTT
20,TRBV5-1,TRBJ2-3,TRBD2,.,CASSLEASGAPDRGTDTQYF,TGCGCCAGCAGCTTGGAGGCTAGCGGGGCACCAGATCGGGGCACAGATACGCAGTATTTT
18,TRBV18,TRBJ1-3,TRBD1,.,CASSPRAQGAKTGNTIYF,TGTGCCAGCTCACCAAGAGCACAGGGGGCGAAGACTGGAAACACCATATATTTT
14,TRBV7-6,TRBJ1-2,.,once,CASSLTPGDYGYTF,TGTGCCAGCAGCTTAACCCCGGGAGACTATGGCTACACCTTC
13,TRBV9,TRBJ1-5,.,.,CASSVAFDQPQHF,TGTGCCAGCAGCGTAGCTTTTGATCAGCCCCAGCATTTT
11,TRBV7-2,TRBJ2-7,.,few,CASSSHYEQYF,TGTGCCAGCAGCTCCCACTACGAGCAGTACTTC
15,TRBV19,TRBJ1-2,.,.,CASSRGKPITKGYTF,TGTGCCAGTAGTCGGGGGAAACCAATAACCAAGGGCTACACCTTC
12,TRBV5-8,TRBJ2-7,.,.,CASSFYLYEQYF,TGTGCCAGCAGCTTCTACCTATACGAGCAGTACTTC
17,TRBV18,TRBJ2-7,TRBD1,.,CASSPGPPGQGLYEQYF,TGTGCCAGCTCACCCGGACCTCCGGGACAGGGGCTCTACGAGCAGTACTTC
17,TRBV14,TRBJ1-1,.,few,CASSQGGAGATNTEAFF,TGTGCCAGCAGCCAAGGGGGTGCAGGGGCGACGAACACTGAAGCTTTCTTT
13,TRBV10-2,TRBJ2-1,.,.,CASSEGSPGEQFF,TGCGCCAGCAGTGAGGGATCCCCGGGTGAGCAGTTCTTC
13,TRBV5-1,TRBJ2-7,TRBD1,few,CASSSGQGYEQYF,TGCGCCAGCAGCTCAGGACAGGGCTACGAGCAGTACTTC
19,TRBV19,TRBJ1-1,.,.,CASSILPSQVGGRNTEAFF,TGTGCCAGTAGTATCCTCCCCTCCCAGGTGGGAGGTCGGAACACTGAAGCTTTCTTT
11,TRBV5-1,TRBJ1-2,.,.,CASSLGAGYTF,TGCGCCAGCAGTCTGGGGGCTGGCTACACCTTC
16,TRBV5-4,TRBJ1-2,.,.,CASSLDSTGRNYGYTF,TGTGCCAGCAGCTTGGATTCGACAGGCCGTAACTATGGCTACACCTTC
15,TRBV19,TRBJ1-2,TRBD1,.,CASTIRGTGNYGYTF,TGTGCCAGTACCATTCGGGGGACAGGGAATTATGGCTACACCTTC
13,TRBV6-1,TRBJ1-1,TRBD1,.,CASSARTGRKAFF,TGTGCCAGCAGTGCACGGACAGGGAGAAAGGCTTTCTTT
16,TRBV5-6,TRBJ1-4,.,.,CASSLAFGVANEKLFF,TGTGCCAGCAGCTTGGCCTTCGGGGTTGCTAATGAAAAACTGTTTTTT
11,TRBV20-1,TRBJ2-7,.,.,CSAPRTYEQYF,TGCAGTGCTCCCAGAACCTACGAGCAGTACTTC
14,TRBV6-5,TRBJ1-4,.,.,CASSYTHRSEKLFF,TGTGCCAGCAGTTACACCCATAGAAGCGAAAAACTGTTTTTT
18,TRBV7-2,TRBJ2-3,TRBD1,.,CASSLDPLGGVGTDTQYF,TGTGCCAGCAGCTTAGACCCACTAGGGGGCGTGGGGACAGATACGCAGTATTTT
16,TRBV11-2,TRBJ1-6,.,once,CASSLVWTPYNSPLHF,TGTGCCAGCAGCTTAGTATGGACTCCTTACAATTCACCCCTCCACTTT
17,TRBV5-1,TRBJ1-4,.,.,CASSLRAEAGRDEKLFF,TGCGCCAGCAGCTTGAGGGCCGAGGCAGGGAGGGATGAAAAACTGTTTTTT
13,TRBV29-1,TRBJ2-5,TRBD2,.,CSVEGSGGETQYF,TGCAGCGTTGAAGGTAGCGGGGGAGAGACCCAGTACTTC
16,TRBV15,TRBJ1-2,.,.,CATSRAPGGRGYGYTF,TGTGCCACCAGCAGAGCACCGGGGGGGCGCGGCTATGGCTACACCTTC
17,TRBV10-1,TRBJ2-3,.,.,CASSEGARGRPTDTQYF,TGCGCCAGCAGTGAAGGGGCCAGGGGAAGACCCACAGATACGCAGTATTTT
19,TRBV5-4,TRBJ1-1,TRBD1,.,CASSLAHGQGGFVDTEAFF,TGTGCCAGCAGCTTGGCCCATGGACAGGGAGGATTTGTGGACACTGAAGCTTTCTTT
18,TRBV9,TRBJ1-3,TRBD1,.,CASSPRQGAASSGNTIYF,TGTGCCAGCAGCCCGCGACAGGGGGCTGCGAGCTCTGGAAACACCATATATTTT
14,TRBV29-1,TRBJ2-3,.,.,CSVEGQGPNDTQYF,TGCAGCGTTGAAGGGCAGGGCCCTAACGATACGCAGTATTTT
21,TRBV27,TRBJ1-1,TRBD1,.,CASSTPASPRRTGGMNTEAFF,TGTGCCAGCAGCACCCCTGCTTCACCCCGTCGCACAGGGGGCATGAACACTGAAGCTTTCTTT
13,TRBV28,TRBJ1-2,.,.,CASSIRANYGYTF,TGTGCCAGCTCTATACGAGCTAACTATGGCTACACCTTC
17,TRBV5-1,TRBJ2-1,TRBD1,.,CASSLNPRDREIREQFF,TGCGCCAGCTCATTGAATCCCCGGGACAGGGAAATTAGGGAGCAGTTCTTC
18,TRBV19,TRBJ1-1,TRBD1,.,CASSIDEDRGMVNTEAFF,TGTGCCAGTAGTATAGACGAAGACAGGGGGATGGTGAACACTGAAGCTTTCTTT
11,TRBV28,TRBJ1-5,.,once,CASSSGEPQHF,TGTGCCAGCAGTTCGGGAGAGCCCCAGCATTTT
16,TRBV7-9,TRBJ1-4,TRBD1,.,CASSPSGGQGYEKLFF,TGTGCCAGCAGCCCCAGTGGGGGACAGGGTTATGAAAAACTGTTTTTT
16,TRBV27,TRBJ1-2,TRBD1,.,CASLHRVTGGQYGYTF,TGTGCCAGCCTACACAGGGTGACTGGGGGACAGTATGGCTACACCTTC
16,TRBV6-5,TRBJ1-3,TRBD1,.,CASSYSGTGTGNTIYF,TGTGCCAGCAGTTACTCGGGGACAGGGACAGGAAACACCATATATTTT
18,TRBV5-1,TRBJ1-4,.,.,CASSLGSRVPTTNEKLFF,TGCGCCAGCAGCTTGGGGTCCCGGGTCCCCACAACTAATGAAAAACTGTTTTTT
14,TRBV6-1,TRBJ1-2,TRBD1,.,CASSEDRADYGYTF,TGTGCCAGCAGTGAGGACAGGGCGGACTATGGCTACACCTTC
15,TRBV9,TRBJ1-2,.,once,CASRRADRTDYGYTF,TGTGCCAGCAGACGAGCGGACCGCACCGACTATGGCTACACCTTC
18,TRBV5-4,TRBJ1-1,TRBD1,.,CASSLGRGRRMLGSEAFF,TGTGCCAGCAGCTTAGGCAGGGGGCGCCGTATGTTGGGCTCTGAAGCTTTCTTT
14,TRBV6-4,TRBJ2-1,TRBD2,.,CASSLWRGGFEQFF,TGTGCCAGCAGTCTCTGGCGGGGGGGCTTTGAGCAGTTCTTC
16,TRBV27,TRBJ1-5,.,.,CASSSMEDPRGQPQHF,TGTGCCAGCAGTTCAATGGAAGACCCAAGGGGTCAGCCCCAGCATTTT
13,TRBV5-4,TRBJ2-1,.,once,CASSWGGPNEQFF,TGTGCCAGCAGCTGGGGGGGGCCCAATGAGCAGTTCTTC
15,TRBV11-2,TRBJ1-1,.,.,CASRPHRALNTEAFF,TGTGCCAGCAGACCCCACAGGGCACTGAACACTGAAGCTTTCTTT
12,TRBV6-1,TRBJ2-1,.,.,CASKRGTNEQFF,TGTGCCAGCAAACGGGGAACGAATGAGCAGTTCTTC
17,TRBV4-1,TRBJ1-4,TRBD1,.,CASSQDHRGSTNEKLFF,TGCGCCAGCAGCCAAGACCACAGGGGGTCAACTAATGAAAAACTGTTTTTT
16,TRBV25-1,TRBJ2-5,TRBD1,few,CASSARRTGPQETQYF,TGTGCCAGCAGTGCGCGCCGGACAGGCCCTCAAGAGACCCAGTACTTC
15,TRBV7-2,TRBJ1-6,.,.,CASSTIPRGSSPLHF,TGTGCCAGCAGCACAATTCCCAGGGGCAGCTCACCCCTCCACTTT
15,TRBV6-5,TRBJ2-7,TRBD1,.,CASSSHRQGLYEQYF,TGTGCCAGCAGTTCGCACAGACAGGGCCTCTACGAGCAGTACTTC
16,TRBV6-1,TRBJ1-6,.,.,CASSGGGRGNNSPLHF,TGTGCCAGCAGTGGGGGGGGTAGGGGAAATAATTCACCCCTCCACTTT
20,TRBV4-3,TRBJ2-2,.,.,CASSQETGQIQGLCAGELFF,TGCGCCAGCAGCCAAGAGACCGGCCAGATACAGGGTCTTTGCGCCGGGGAGCTGTTTTTT
9,TRBV6-5,TRBJ1-1,.,.,CASSSEAFF,TGTGCCAGCAGTTCAGAAGCTTTCTTT